The clone carrying this TCR beta chain was seen many times. Its matching antigen is unknown. Germline assignment: CDR1 DFQATT and CDR2 SNEGSKA (reference sequence). This CDR3 comprises 14 residues. V dropped 3 bases and J dropped 1; count of bases not matched to a gene: 3. The 5'RACE method, run with constant-segment primers, produced TCR alpha and TCR beta cDNA libraries (carrying sample barcodes and UMIs). TCRdb passed the 5' RACE reads through MiXCR, listing each CDR3 protein once. The sample lists 450,000 to 650,000 distinct CDR3 sequences, roughly 21% occurring once. These data are taken from a study of T-cell memory formation after mild COVID-19. Overall study: In these data, TCR clusters were largely donor specific.

Study-level findings and limits: Clones shrinking between day 15 and 85 showed a balanced CD4/CD8 split, and those that grew later tilted toward CD4+. Detection of some responders pre-infection suggested pre-existing cross-reactive memory T cells participated.

This TCR was sampled from an adult woman who had mild COVID-19 (a few samples of this study predate the infection). Cell type and time point are not known. The V call is TRBV20-1, the J call TRBJ2-3; 8 bases line up with TRBD2. Material: PBMCs or a T cell subset sorted from them (not recorded which). CDR3 residues: CSASSAGGTDTQYF. The CDR3 nucleotides read TGCAGTGCTAGTTCAGCGGGGGGCACAGATACGCAGTATTTT.